This T cell receptor (beta chain) is drawn from a study of shared clonotypes between healthy human individuals. Healthy HIV-negative adults without recent acute infections or vaccinations served as donors. The method was immunoSEQ multiplex PCR; TCRdb's version includes in-frame clones alone and lacks a portion of them. This table has 2 million to 2.5 million clones, around 95% appearing once. V was clipped by 6 bases and J by 4 bases; unmatched bases: 10. Germline V lookup: CDR1 MNHNY, CDR2 SVGAGI (reference sequence). This CDR3 has 15 amino acids. The sample taken for sequencing was naive CD4+ T cells sorted from blood. Subset meaning: CD45RA+ positively selected. V and J are TRBV6-6 and TRBJ2-7; 9 bases are shared with TRBD1. This clonotype was obtained from a man aged 18 to 29 in good health. CDR3 sequence reads: CASSPAGQGLYEQYF. CDR3 nucleotide sequence: TGTGCCAGCAGCCCAGCGGGACAGGGACTTTACGAGCAGTACTTC.